The 30 T cell receptor beta chains below come from one sample, sequenced in a study of blood T cell repertoires in COVID-19. Produced via immunoSEQ multiplex PCR; TCRdb's table is partial and in-frame only. The sample holds approximately 120,000 clones, 85% seen once. The sample comprised peripheral blood. The receptors come from an elderly woman with acute or convalescent COVID-19.

The gene calls are TRBV29-1 and TRBJ1-2; D unresolved. The CDR3 runs 14 residues. The V gene lost 4 bases and the J gene lost 7 bases, with 19 bases spanning the gap. The germline CDR1 and CDR2 sequences are SQVTM and ANQGSEA. The CDR3 protein is CSVAIRGTMAGYTF. The CDR3 bases are TGCAGCGTTGCGATCCGGGGAACTATGGCTGGCTACACCTTC.

The chain links TRBV2 to TRBJ1-5; no reliable D call. The CDR3 runs 14 residues. V lost 4 bases to trimming and J lost 9 bases, with 16 bases between them. Germline V lookup: CDR1 SNHLY, CDR2 FYNNEI. CDR3 nucleotide sequence: TGTGCCAGCAGTGGGGCGGAGGCTAGGAGGCCCCAGCATTTT. Encoded protein: CASSGAEARRPQHF.

The chain carries TRBV7-3 and TRBJ1-2; 9 nucleotides line up with TRBD1. V lost 3 bases to trimming and J lost 8 bases; unmatched junction nucleotides: 4. Germline CDR1 SGHTA, CDR2 FQGTGA. The CDR3 totals 13 residues. The CDR3 DNA is TGTGCCAGCAGCTTCGGGACAGGGAGCGGCTACACCTTC. As protein: CASSFGTGSGYTF.

This sequence joins TRBV7-2 and TRBJ1-1, with D possibly TRBD1 on 5 matching bases. The CDR3 spans 15 residues. The V gene's germline CDR1 is SGHTA and CDR2 FQGNSA. V was trimmed by 0 bases and J by 3 bases, leaving 11 bases between them. The CDR3 reads CASSLAPQGYTEAFF. The CDR3 nucleotides read TGTGCCAGCAGCTTAGCGCCTCAGGGCTACACTGAAGCTTTCTTT.

This clone was counted once. The chain has TRBV5-4 and TRBJ1-4, with 8 bases aligning to TRBD1. The CDR3 extends over 14 amino acids. From germline, CDR1 is SGHNT and CDR2 YYREEE (reference sequence). Trimming removed 1 base from V and 8 bases from J; junction bases left unmatched: 4. The CDR3, as DNA: TGTGCCAGCAGCTTGAGGACAGGGAACGAAAAACTGTTTTTT. Its protein is CASSLRTGNEKLFF.

The chain carries TRBV5-1 and TRBJ1-5; weak D call: TRBD1 (6 bases). Germline CDR1 and CDR2: SGHRS and YFSETQ. V lost 4 bases, J lost 4 bases, and 15 bases lay in between. The CDR3 is 15 amino acids. CDR3 in amino acids: CASSLLGGSNQPQHF. DNA of the CDR3: TGCGCCAGCAGCCTCCTAGGGGGTTCAAATCAGCCCCAGCATTTT.

The chain carries TRBV29-1 and TRBJ1-1; 7 bases are shared with TRBD1. In germline, CDR1 is SQVTM, CDR2 ANQGSEA. The CDR3 is 12 amino acids. V lost 8 bases and J lost 1; bases outside the gene matches: 4. The CDR3, as DNA: TGCAGCTCCAGACAGGGGAACACTGAAGCTTTCTTT. Protein product: CSSRQGNTEAFF.

The rearrangement joins TRBV24-1 to TRBJ2-4, with D perhaps matching TRBD1 (5 bases). The CDR3 has 15 amino acids. The germline V and J ends were trimmed by 1 base and 3 bases, with 9 bases remaining between them. Germline V CDR1 and CDR2: KGHDR, SFDVKD. The CDR3 DNA reads as TGTGCCACCAGTGATTTAAGGCAGGGCAAAAACATTCAGTACTTC. As protein: CATSDLRQGKNIQYF.

To note about this clone: Other nucleotide sequences in the sample specify the same CDR3. V gene TRBV5-1 combines with J gene TRBJ1-2, with D perhaps TRBD1 (6 bases). Germline-derived CDR1 and CDR2 are SGHRS and YFSETQ. V was trimmed by 3 bases and J by 2 bases, leaving 8 bases between them. The CDR3 length is 13 residues. CDR3 region: CASSSGQNYGYTF. CDR3 in DNA: TGCGCCAGCAGCTCCGGACAGAACTATGGCTACACCTTC.

The chain has TRBV25-1 and TRBJ1-2; possible D gene TRBD1, 6 bases. Trimming shortened V by 2 bases and J by 5 bases, and 6 bases separated the two germline ends. The CDR3 has 12 residues. Germline values: CDR1 MGHDK, CDR2 SYGVNS. CDR3 bases: TGTGCCAGCAGTGAACAGGGGTATGGCTACACCTTC. It translates to CASSEQGYGYTF.

The chain is built from TRBV4-2 and TRBJ1-1; maybe TRBD1 (5 bases). CDR1 is LGHNA and CDR2 is YNFKEQ in the germline V gene. Trimming removed 4 bases at V and 3 bases at J, with 12 bases between. This CDR3 has 14 amino acids. In DNA form, the CDR3 reads TGTGCCAGCAGCCCCAGGGTCTCGGACACTGAAGCTTTCTTT. This encodes CASSPRVSDTEAFF.

V and J are TRBV9 and TRBJ2-1, with 10 bases identical to TRBD1. V trimming: 0 bases; J trimming: 6 bases; junction bases outside the gene matches: 6. CDR1 and CDR2 (germline): SGDLS, YYNGEE. This CDR3 region has 16 residues. This CDR3 reads CASSVDRQGAFNEQFF. The CDR3 coding sequence is TGTGCCAGCAGCGTAGATCGACAGGGGGCCTTCAATGAGCAGTTCTTC.

V and J are TRBV24-1 and TRBJ2-3; D call uncertain. V lost 9 bases and J 0 bases, leaving 9 bases between the germline ends. The CDR3 is 13 residues long. The germline gives CDR1 KGHDR, CDR2 SFDVKD. The CDR3 loop is CATAAPSTDTQYF. The CDR3 DNA is TGTGCCACCGCGGCGCCTAGCACAGATACGCAGTATTTT.

This chain links TRBV4-1 with TRBJ1-2; TRBD1 is a possible D gene (6 bases). V was trimmed by 1 base and J by 4 bases, leaving 13 bases between them. The CDR3 runs to 15 residues. Germline values: CDR1 MGHRA, CDR2 YSYEKL. This CDR3 reads CASSQVDSPIYGYTF. CDR3 nucleotides: TGCGCCAGCAGCCAAGTGGACAGCCCTATCTATGGCTACACCTTC.

The V call is TRBV9, the J call TRBJ1-1; 8 bases map to TRBD1. V was clipped by 6 bases and J by 3 bases; unmatched bases: 10. From germline, CDR1 is SGDLS and CDR2 YYNGEE. The CDR3 runs to 15 residues. In DNA form, the CDR3 reads TGTGCCAGCACCAAAGTACGGACAGGGCACACTGAAGCTTTCTTT. This translates into CASTKVRTGHTEAFF.

This clone was detected only a few times. The chain carries TRBV11-1 and TRBJ1-5, with TRBD1 matching 10 bases. V lost 4 bases, J lost 7 bases, and 4 bases stayed unmatched. This CDR3 has 14 residues. Germline V lookup: CDR1 SGHAT, CDR2 FQDESV (reference sequence). The CDR3 nucleotides read TGTGCCAGCAGCTCGGGACAGGGGAACCAGCCCCAGCATTTT. Translating it yields CASSSGQGNQPQHF.

The chain is built from TRBV12-3 or TRBV12-4 and TRBJ1-1; D not resolved. V was pared by 4 bases and J by 8 bases, with 11 bases between. The CDR3 is 12 residues long. CDR3 loop: CASSSAVGEAFF. CDR3 bases: TGTGCCAGCAGTTCGGCAGTCGGGGAAGCTTTCTTT.

The chain uses TRBV27 and TRBJ1-3; weak D call: TRBD1 (6 bases). V lost 2 bases and J 5 bases, leaving 19 bases between the germline ends. From germline, CDR1 is MNHEY and CDR2 SMNVEV (reference sequence). The CDR3 is 17 amino acids. CDR3 residues: CASSLGPGTQGRNTIYF. CDR3 coding DNA: TGTGCCAGCAGTTTAGGCCCCGGAACACAGGGCCGAAACACCATATATTTT.

The chain has TRBV6-1 and TRBJ1-2, with no clear D. The V gene lost 2 bases and the J gene lost 7 bases, with 17 bases spanning the gap. Germline V gene lookup returns CDR1 MNHNS and CDR2 SASEGT. The CDR3 has 15 amino acids. CDR3 sequence (DNA): TGTGCCAGCAGTGAATTTAGTTTGGGGAGTATTGGCTACACCTTC. It translates to CASSEFSLGSIGYTF.

V and J are TRBV10-3 and TRBJ1-2; the D is unclear. Germline assignment: CDR1 ENHRY and CDR2 SYGVKD. Trimming pared 0 bases from V and 10 bases from J, leaving 12 bases between. This CDR3 comprises 13 residues. Written as DNA, the CDR3 is TGTGCCATCAGTGAGTCGAAGCAGGATGCCTACACCTTC. Translated: CAISESKQDAYTF.

The chain employs TRBV2 and TRBJ1-1, with D perhaps matching TRBD1 (5 bases). The CDR3 extends over 13 amino acids. Trimming left V 7 bases short and J 1 base short, with 10 bases between. The V gene's germline CDR1 is SNHLY and CDR2 FYNNEI. CDR3 sequence: CASTLDTNTEAFF. The CDR3, as DNA: TGTGCCAGCACCCTGGACACGAACACTGAAGCTTTCTTT.

V gene TRBV6-2 or TRBV6-3 combines with J gene TRBJ2-5; 8 bases line up with TRBD2. The germline CDR1 and CDR2 sequences are MNHEY and SVGEGT. Unmatched junction bases numbered 8, after V lost 5 bases and J lost 6 bases. The CDR3 has 14 residues. CDR3 loop: CASSPTWTSKTQYF. The CDR3 bases are TGTGCCAGCAGTCCGACCTGGACTAGCAAGACCCAGTACTTC.

This clone was observed once. The gene calls are TRBV5-1 and TRBJ1-5; 7 nucleotides align to TRBD1. The V gene's germline CDR1 is SGHRS and CDR2 YFSETQ. Trimming took 5 bases from V and 1 from J; bases not matched to a gene: 6. The CDR3 is made up of 15 amino acids. The CDR3 loop is CASRATGTSNQPQHF. The CDR3 nucleotides are TGCGCCAGCAGGGCGACAGGGACGAGCAATCAGCCCCAGCATTTT. Looking up the rest from reference TRBV5-1 and TRBJ1-5 gives the full variable domain: KAGVTQTPRYLIKTRGQQVTLSCSPISGHRSVSWYQQTPGQGLQFLFEYFSETQRNKGNFPGRFSGRQFSNSRSEMNVSTLELGDSALYLCASRATGTSNQPQHFGDGTRLSIL.

The chain uses TRBV7-2 and TRBJ2-1; tentatively, D is TRBD2 (5 bases). Germline loops: CDR1 SGHTA, CDR2 FQGNSA. Trimming pared 1 base from V and 9 bases from J, leaving 7 bases between. The length of the CDR3 is 12 residues. The CDR3 sequence is CASSLVGSEQFF. The CDR3 DNA sequence: TGTGCCAGCAGCTTAGTAGGGAGTGAGCAGTTCTTC.

This chain uses TRBV18 with TRBJ2-2; 7 bases fit TRBD1. CDR3 size: 17 residues. From germline, CDR1 is KGHSH and CDR2 LQKENI. The J segment lost 5 bases and the V segment lost 3 bases, leaving 12 bases of the junction unmatched. Here the CDR3 reads CASSPGTAILDTGELFF. DNA for the CDR3: TGTGCCAGCTCACCTGGGACAGCTATCTTGGATACCGGGGAGCTGTTTTTT. Full variable domain (rest looked up from reference TRBV18 and TRBJ2-2): NAGVMQNPRHLVRRRGQEARLRCSPMKGHSHVYWYRQLPEEGLKFMVYLQKENIIDESGMPKERFSAEFPKEGPSILRIQQVVRGDSAAYFCASSPGTAILDTGELFFGEGSRLTVL.

Regarding this clone: The sample has other DNA sequences that encode this CDR3 too. This rearrangement joins TRBV5-1 to TRBJ1-4, with D uncertain. CDR1 is SGHRS and CDR2 is YFSETQ in the germline V gene. The CDR3 length is 13 residues. V shed 5 bases and J shed 0 bases, with 5 bases lying between them. The CDR3 region is CASRTATNEKLFF. DNA of the CDR3: TGCGCCAGCAGAACAGCAACTAATGAAAAACTGTTTTTT.

This chain links TRBV11-2 with TRBJ2-7; D is unresolved. Germline CDR1 and CDR2: SGHAT and FQNNGV. V was shortened by 1 base and J by 3 bases, with 13 bases between the two germline ends. CDR3 length: 15 residues. The CDR3 DNA is TGTGCCAGCAGCTTAGGGCAGGCCCCTGTCTACGAGCAGTACTTC. The encoded protein is CASSLGQAPVYEQYF.

The rearrangement links TRBV7-9 to TRBJ1-1; TRBD1 matches at 9 bases. Germline assignment: CDR1 SEHNR and CDR2 FQNEAQ (reference sequence). V lost 3 bases, J lost 8 bases, and 10 bases stayed unmatched. CDR3 length equals 15 residues. This CDR3 is CASSFSGTGPSEAFF. CDR3 coding DNA: TGTGCCAGCAGCTTTTCCGGGACAGGGCCTTCGGAAGCTTTCTTT.

The rearrangement joins TRBV5-1 to TRBJ2-3; TRBD2 agrees at 9 bases. The CDR3 is made up of 14 amino acids. J gave up 2 bases and V 5 bases, and 3 bases lay outside the gene matches. The germline V gene encodes CDR1 SGHRS and CDR2 YFSETQ. CDR3 loop: CASSLAGSTDTQYF. CDR3 nucleotide sequence: TGCGCCAGCAGTCTAGCGGGGTCCACAGATACGCAGTATTTT.

The chain carries TRBV4-2 and TRBJ2-3; 9 bases fit TRBD2. Germline V gene data show CDR1 as LGHNA and CDR2 as YNFKEQ. The CDR3 loop spans 17 amino acids. Trimming removed 0 bases from V and 9 bases from J; junction bases left unmatched: 13. DNA of the CDR3: TGTGCCAGCAGCCAAGATCTGGCGGGGGGGTGGGGTTGGACGCAGTATTTT. Its protein product is CASSQDLAGGWGWTQYF.